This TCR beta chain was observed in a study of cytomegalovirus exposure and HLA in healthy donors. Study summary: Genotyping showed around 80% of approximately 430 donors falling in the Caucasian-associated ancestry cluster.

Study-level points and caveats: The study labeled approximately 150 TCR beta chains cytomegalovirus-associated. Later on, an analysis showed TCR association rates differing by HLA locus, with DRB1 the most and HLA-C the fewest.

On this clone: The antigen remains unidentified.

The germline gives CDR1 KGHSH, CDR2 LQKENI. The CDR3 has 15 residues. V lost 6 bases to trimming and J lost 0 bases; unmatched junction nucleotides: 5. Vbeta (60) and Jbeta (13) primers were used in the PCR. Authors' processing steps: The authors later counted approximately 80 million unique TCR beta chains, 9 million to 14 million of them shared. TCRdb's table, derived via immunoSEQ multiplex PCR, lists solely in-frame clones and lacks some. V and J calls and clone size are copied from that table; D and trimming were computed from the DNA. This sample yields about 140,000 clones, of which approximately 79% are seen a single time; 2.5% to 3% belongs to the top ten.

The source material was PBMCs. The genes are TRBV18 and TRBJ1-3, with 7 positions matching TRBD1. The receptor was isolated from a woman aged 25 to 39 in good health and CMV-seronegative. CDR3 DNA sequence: TGTGCCAGCTCGCCGGGACAGCTCTCTGGAAACACCATATATTTT. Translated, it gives CASSPGQLSGNTIYF.